This T cell receptor (beta chain) derives from a study of T cell responses to AZD1222 COVID-19 vaccine. The study's findings and limits: At baseline, just five or six AZD1222 recipients tested seropositive. Spike-wide coverage was observed for vaccine-associated CD4 TCRs, with dominant responses at 160-218 and 743-854. The donor cohort was predominantly white British with a female majority, and clonal diversity may have been underestimated. Compared with day 0, the breadth and depth of the Spike-specific TCR repertoire rose significantly after two doses of AZD1222.

V was pared by 4 bases and J by 4 bases, with 14 bases between. CDR3 length: 14 residues. CDR1 and CDR2 from the germline V gene are SGHRS and YFSETQ. In the case of this clone: What it binds is unknown.

Clones were sequenced by immunoSEQ multiplex PCR, and TCRdb holds only the in-frame ones, with some missing. Here the sample spans more than 95,000 clones, 80% to 90% being singletons. The gene calls are TRBV5-1 and TRBJ1-1; tentative D call: TRBD1 (6 bases). The receptor was isolated from an adult who received the AZD1222 COVID-19 vaccine. The sample was peripheral blood, taken 28 days after the second AZD1222 dose. The CDR3 spells CASSMTGGRTEAFF. As DNA, the CDR3 is TGCGCCAGCAGCATGACAGGAGGGCGCACTGAAGCTTTCTTT.